The rows below give T cell receptor beta chains drawn from one sample of a study of cytomegalovirus exposure and HLA in healthy donors. Assay used: immunoSEQ multiplex PCR; TCRdb lists only in-frame clones, some missing. Altogether roughly 140,000 clones are present, roughly 85% being singletons, with the ten largest covering less than 2%. The sequenced sample was PBMCs. Source of these receptors: a woman between 25 and 40 years old in good health and CMV-seronegative. The CDR3 runs from the conserved cysteine through the conserved F or W. The D gene is left open where the match is weak. Rows give clone size only sometimes, using once, few, many, or a class for an expanded clone.

d_gene	abundance	v_gene	j_gene	CDR3aa	CDR3nt
-	-	TRBV29-1	TRBJ1-1	CSVEGGGTEAFF	TGCAGCGTTGAAGGGGGGGGCACTGAAGCTTTCTTT
TRBD2	-	TRBV2	TRBJ2-1	CASNLAGGLMNEQFF	TGTGCCAGCAATTTAGCGGGGGGGCTGATGAATGAGCAGTTCTTC
-	-	TRBV13	TRBJ1-2	CASSIRDTLYGYTF	TGTGCCAGCAGCATCCGGGACACCCTCTATGGCTACACCTTC
-	-	TRBV4-1	TRBJ2-7	CASSQDFQGFYEQYF	TGCGCCAGCAGCCAAGATTTCCAGGGTTTCTACGAGCAGTACTTC
-	-	TRBV28	TRBJ2-7	CASTPGTHIGYEQYF	TGTGCCAGCACCCCTGGGACACATATAGGCTACGAGCAGTACTTC
TRBD2	-	TRBV19	TRBJ2-3	CASSRSGGATDTQYF	TGTGCCAGTAGCCGTAGCGGGGGGGCCACAGATACGCAGTATTTT
TRBD1	once	TRBV7-2	TRBJ1-1	CASSLITRDSEAFF	TGTGCCAGCAGCTTAATCACCCGGGACAGCGAAGCTTTCTTT
TRBD1	-	TRBV15	TRBJ2-1	CATSREFSGGSYNEQFF	TGTGCCACCAGCAGAGAGTTTTCAGGGGGCAGCTACAATGAGCAGTTCTTC
TRBD1	-	TRBV6-5	TRBJ1-1	CASTRGRVATEAFF	TGTGCCAGCACCAGGGGGCGTGTTGCCACTGAAGCTTTCTTT
-	-	TRBV23-1	TRBJ1-2	CASSQWYRYGYTF	TGCGCCAGCAGTCAATGGTACAGGTATGGCTACACCTTC
TRBD1	-	TRBV27	TRBJ1-5	CASRQKQGAHQPQHF	TGTGCCAGCAGACAAAAGCAGGGGGCGCATCAGCCCCAGCATTTT
-	-	TRBV4-1	TRBJ2-3	CASSSGAQHTDTQYF	TGCGCCAGCAGCTCAGGGGCACAACACACAGATACGCAGTATTTT
-	-	TRBV6-5	TRBJ1-1	CASRRQQTNTEAFF	TGTGCCAGCAGACGCCAACAGACGAACACTGAAGCTTTCTTT
-	-	TRBV6-1	TRBJ2-7	CASSFDRPHF	TGTGCCAGCAGTTTCGACAGACCTCACTTC
-	-	TRBV7-8	TRBJ1-1	CASSQSAGARAEAFF	TGTGCCAGCAGCCAAAGCGCAGGGGCGCGGGCTGAAGCTTTCTTT
-	-	TRBV15	TRBJ1-1	CATSRDARGAGHTEAFF	TGTGCCACCAGCAGAGATGCCCGGGGGGCGGGTCACACTGAAGCTTTCTTT
TRBD1	once	TRBV6-6	TRBJ1-2	CASSPGTGALGYTF	TGTGCCAGCAGTCCTGGGACAGGGGCCCTTGGCTACACCTTC
-	-	TRBV11-3	TRBJ2-2	CASSPHGGSAGELFF	TGTGCCAGCAGCCCTCATGGCGGGTCCGCCGGGGAGCTGTTTTTT
TRBD1	-	TRBV9	TRBJ1-6	CASSGGTGRNLHF	TGTGCCAGCAGCGGGGGGACAGGACGTAACCTCCACTTT
-	-	TRBV18	TRBJ1-5	CASSRGTDNQPQHF	TGTGCCAGCTCACGCGGGACGGATAATCAGCCCCAGCATTTT
-	-	TRBV14	TRBJ2-5	CASSPTVEWRETQYF	TGTGCCAGCAGCCCAACCGTGGAGTGGAGAGAGACCCAGTACTTC
-	-	TRBV6-1	TRBJ1-2	CASQDEGYGYTF	TGTGCCAGCCAGGACGAGGGTTATGGCTACACCTTC
TRBD1	few	TRBV7-9	TRBJ1-5	CASSLDRGNQPQHF	TGTGCCAGCAGCTTGGACAGGGGCAATCAGCCCCAGCATTTT
TRBD1	few	TRBV19	TRBJ1-2	CASSRGGQGVHNYGYTF	TGTGCCAGTAGCCGGGGCGGACAGGGGGTCCATAACTATGGCTACACCTTC
-	-	TRBV4-3	TRBJ1-6	CASSQVGDSPLHF	TGCGCCAGCAGCCAAGTCGGGGATTCACCCCTCCACTTT
-	-	TRBV7-8	TRBJ2-1	CASSFSFRGGEQFF	TGTGCCAGCAGCTTCTCGTTCCGGGGTGGTGAGCAGTTCTTC
-	-	TRBV29-1	TRBJ1-2	CSVFPTGGGSVGYTF	TGCAGCGTTTTCCCCACGGGGGGGGGTAGTGTTGGCTACACCTTC
TRBD2	-	TRBV5-4	TRBJ2-1	CASSTTSGGYNEQFF	TGTGCCAGCAGCACGACTAGCGGGGGCTACAATGAGCAGTTCTTC
TRBD1	-	TRBV7-2	TRBJ2-4	CASSYPDRDAKNIQYF	TGTGCCAGCAGCTATCCTGACAGGGACGCCAAAAACATTCAGTACTTC
TRBD1	-	TRBV7-3	TRBJ2-1	CASSSGTGGNEQFF	TGTGCCAGCAGTTCCGGGACAGGGGGGAATGAGCAGTTCTTC
-	once	TRBV19	TRBJ1-1	CASSIAGTEAFF	TGTGCCAGTAGTATAGCAGGGACTGAAGCTTTCTTT
TRBD2	-	TRBV10-3	TRBJ2-5	CAIKGLAGTQYF	TGTGCCATCAAGGGACTAGCTGGGACCCAGTACTTC
TRBD1	-	TRBV10-3	TRBJ1-1	CAISPGRGYGTEAFF	TGTGCCATCAGCCCCGGCAGGGGGTATGGGACTGAAGCTTTCTTT
-	-	TRBV27	TRBJ2-1	CASSPTTGKTYNEQFF	TGTGCCAGCAGTCCCACCACAGGGAAGACCTACAATGAGCAGTTCTTC
TRBD1	few	TRBV2	TRBJ1-4	CASTGQGAKGEKLFF	TGTGCCAGCACAGGCCAGGGGGCTAAAGGTGAAAAACTGTTTTTT
-	few	TRBV27	TRBJ2-5	CASSSGLPPETQYF	TGTGCCAGCAGTTCGGGACTGCCCCCGGAGACCCAGTACTTC
-	-	TRBV9	TRBJ2-2	CASSYLNTGELFF	TGTGCCAGCAGCTATTTAAACACCGGGGAGCTGTTTTTT
-	few	TRBV27	TRBJ2-1	CASSQDLFSGVNEQFF	TGTGCCAGCAGCCAGGACCTCTTTTCGGGGGTGAATGAGCAGTTCTTC
-	-	TRBV5-1	TRBJ2-4	CASSSSPTNGNIQYF	TGCGCCAGCAGCTCGAGCCCGACAAATGGAAACATTCAGTACTTC
TRBD1	once	TRBV19	TRBJ1-2	CASSRGTGWNYGYTF	TGTGCCAGTAGTAGGGGGACAGGATGGAACTATGGCTACACCTTC